These T cell receptor beta chains were read from a single sample in a study of T cell changes during pregnancy in multiple sclerosis. The data were produced by immunoSEQ multiplex PCR, yet TCRdb's version contains in-frame clones alone and is incomplete. The sample lists around 30,000 clones; roughly 91% were seen once. The source was CD4+ T cells from peripheral blood mononuclear cells, collected after pregnancy. The origin of the receptors is a female donor with multiple sclerosis, enrolled in a pregnancy study. CDR3s include the opening cysteine and the closing phenylalanine or tryptophan. D genes are given only for firm matches. Rows give clone size only sometimes, using once, few, many, or a class for an expanded clone.

D: -
size: -
V: TRBV21-1
J: TRBJ2-5
DNA: TGTGCCAGCAGCAAAGGACAGCTAGAGGAGACCCAGTACTTC
CDR3: CASSKGQLEETQYF

D: -
size: -
V: TRBV7-9
J: TRBJ2-3
DNA: TGTGCCAGCAGCTTGGTACACGGCACAGATACGCAGTATTTT
CDR3: CASSLVHGTDTQYF

D: -
size: -
V: TRBV6-5
J: TRBJ1-1
DNA: TGTGCCAGCAGTGGCGGGGGGGGGTTGGGACTGAAGGCTTTCTTT
CDR3: CASSGGGGLGLKAFF

D: -
size: -
V: TRBV2
J: TRBJ1-3
DNA: TGTGCCATCCCCCGGGAGGGGACTGGAAACACCATATATTTT
CDR3: CAIPREGTGNTIYF

D: -
size: once
V: TRBV29-1
J: TRBJ2-5
DNA: TGCAGCGCGGGACTCCCCCAGGGGACCCAGTACTTC
CDR3: CSAGLPQGTQYF

D: -
size: -
V: TRBV25-1
J: TRBJ2-5
DNA: TGTGCCAGCAGTTTTGGGGGAGGAGAGACCCAGTACTTC
CDR3: CASSFGGGETQYF

D: -
size: once
V: TRBV5-1
J: TRBJ2-1
DNA: TGCGCCAGCAGCTTGGCGGTGCACGCAAACAATGAGCAGTTCTTC
CDR3: CASSLAVHANNEQFF

D: TRBD2
size: -
V: TRBV4-2
J: TRBJ2-7
DNA: TGTGCCAGCAGCCAAGTCAGCGGGAGGGCCGGGGAGCAGTACTTC
CDR3: CASSQVSGRAGEQYF

D: TRBD1
size: -
V: TRBV5-1
J: TRBJ2-1
DNA: TGCGCCAGCAGCTTCTTGACAGGGTTCGTTCGCAATGAGCAGTTCTTC
CDR3: CASSFLTGFVRNEQFF

D: TRBD1
size: -
V: TRBV11-3
J: TRBJ1-5
DNA: TGTGCCAGCAGCGGCCGACAGGGGGGTCTCAATCAGCCCCAGCATTTT
CDR3: CASSGRQGGLNQPQHF

D: TRBD1
size: -
V: TRBV11-2
J: TRBJ1-2
DNA: TGTGCCAGCAGCCCGATTCCTGGACAGGGGCTCAGAGGCTACACCTTC
CDR3: CASSPIPGQGLRGYTF

D: TRBD2
size: -
V: TRBV19
J: TRBJ2-1
DNA: TGTGCCAGTAGTGCCGGGGAGGCGGGGGGTCCTAAGGGGCAGTTCTTC
CDR3: CASSAGEAGGPKGQFF

D: TRBD2
size: -
V: TRBV7-2
J: TRBJ2-3
DNA: TGTGCCAGCAGCTTAGCAGCGGGGACCAGAGATACGCAGTATTTT
CDR3: CASSLAAGTRDTQYF

D: -
size: few
V: TRBV4-3
J: TRBJ1-2
DNA: TGCGCCAGCAGCCAAGATCGCGGGCAGAGCTACACCTTC
CDR3: CASSQDRGQSYTF

D: TRBD1
size: -
V: TRBV6-5
J: TRBJ2-7
DNA: TGTGCCAGCAGGATGACAGGGGGAAGGAGGCAGTACTTC
CDR3: CASRMTGGRRQYF

D: -
size: -
V: TRBV28
J: TRBJ2-7
DNA: TGTGCCAGCAGTTCACGACAGGGGGCTAGCGGGAGGCGAGACTTC
CDR3: CASSSRQGASGRRDF

D: -
size: -
V: TRBV4-3
J: TRBJ1-3
DNA: TGCGCCAGCAGCCTAGACCCGGACTTCTCTGGAAACACCATATATTTT
CDR3: CASSLDPDFSGNTIYF

D: -
size: -
V: TRBV7-2
J: TRBJ1-1
DNA: TGTGCCAGCAGCCGGGGACAGAACACTGAAGCTTTCTTT
CDR3: CASSRGQNTEAFF

D: TRBD2
size: -
V: TRBV19
J: TRBJ2-7
DNA: TGTGCCAGTAGTACGTCGGGACTAGCGTACGAGCAGTACTTC
CDR3: CASSTSGLAYEQYF

D: -
size: -
V: TRBV11-2
J: TRBJ2-3
DNA: TGTGCCAGCAGCTTACTGAGCGCAGATACGCAGTATTTT
CDR3: CASSLLSADTQYF

D: -
size: -
V: TRBV19
J: TRBJ1-5
DNA: TGTGCCAGTAGGACGGGAAATAGCAATCAGCCCCAGCATTTT
CDR3: CASRTGNSNQPQHF

D: -
size: -
V: TRBV6-6
J: TRBJ2-1
DNA: TGTGCCAGCAGCCTCACTTATGAGCAGTTCTTC
CDR3: CASSLTYEQFF

D: -
size: -
V: TRBV7-2
J: TRBJ1-2
DNA: TGTGCCAGCAGCTTAGAGCTGGCGGGGAACTATGGCTACACCTTC
CDR3: CASSLELAGNYGYTF

D: TRBD2
size: -
V: TRBV19
J: TRBJ2-1
DNA: TGTGCCAGTTGTGCGGGGGACTCCTACAATGAGCAGTTCTTC
CDR3: CASCAGDSYNEQFF

D: TRBD1
size: -
V: TRBV19
J: TRBJ2-3
DNA: TGTGCCAGTAGAGCTGGGACAGGGAACACAGATACGCAGTATTTT
CDR3: CASRAGTGNTDTQYF

D: TRBD2
size: -
V: TRBV5-1
J: TRBJ2-7
DNA: TGCGCCAGCAGCCTCTGGACTAGCGGGAGGGTTGGCGAGCAGTACTTC
CDR3: CASSLWTSGRVGEQYF

D: TRBD1
size: -
V: TRBV2
J: TRBJ2-7
DNA: TGTGCCAGCAGTGAAGGTCGTGCAGGGGGCAACGAGCAGTACTTC
CDR3: CASSEGRAGGNEQYF

D: -
size: -
V: TRBV11-1
J: TRBJ2-3
DNA: TGTGCCAGCAGCTTGACAGGCCCCACAGATACGCAGTATTTT
CDR3: CASSLTGPTDTQYF

D: TRBD2
size: -
V: TRBV18
J: TRBJ2-1
DNA: TGTGCCAGCTCACCACTAACTAGCGAAGGAGGGTTCTTC
CDR3: CASSPLTSEGGFF

D: TRBD2
size: -
V: TRBV30
J: TRBJ2-5
DNA: TGTGCCTGGAGTGTGGGACTAGCGGGAGGACGGGAGACCCAGTACTTC
CDR3: CAWSVGLAGGRETQYF

D: -
size: -
V: TRBV6-6
J: TRBJ1-2
DNA: TGTGCCAGCAGTCCCGGACAGCCTAACAACTATGGCTACACCTTC
CDR3: CASSPGQPNNYGYTF

D: TRBD1
size: -
V: TRBV2
J: TRBJ1-1
DNA: TGTGCCAGCAGCCCGGGACAGGGGAACACTGAAGCTTTCTTT
CDR3: CASSPGQGNTEAFF

D: -
size: -
V: TRBV27
J: TRBJ2-2
DNA: TGTGCCAGCAGTGGGACAACCCGGCGCACCGGGGAGCTGTTTTTT
CDR3: CASSGTTRRTGELFF

D: -
size: -
V: TRBV11-2
J: TRBJ2-6
DNA: TGTGCCAGCAGCACGGACAACTCTGGGGCCAACGTCCTGACTTTC
CDR3: CASSTDNSGANVLTF

D: -
size: -
V: TRBV4-1
J: TRBJ1-3
DNA: TGCGCCAGCAGCCCTGACATCTACTCTGGAAACACCATATATTTT
CDR3: CASSPDIYSGNTIYF

D: -
size: -
V: TRBV7-9
J: TRBJ2-2
DNA: TGTGCCAGCAGCTTACAGGGTTCGAACACCGGGGAGCTGTTTTTT
CDR3: CASSLQGSNTGELFF

D: TRBD1
size: -
V: TRBV29-1
J: TRBJ1-1
DNA: TGCAGCGTTAACAGGGGGAACACTGAAGCTTTCTTT
CDR3: CSVNRGNTEAFF

D: TRBD2
size: -
V: TRBV30
J: TRBJ2-1
DNA: TGTGCCGGGCAGCGGGGGGGCTCCTACAATGAGCAGTTCTTC
CDR3: CAGQRGGSYNEQFF

D: -
size: few
V: TRBV19
J: TRBJ1-1
DNA: TGTGCCAGTATATCCTCAGGGCGTGAAGCTTTCTTT
CDR3: CASISSGREAFF

D: TRBD1
size: -
V: TRBV2
J: TRBJ2-7
DNA: TGTGCCAGCATGATCGGGACAGGGAGATACGAGCAGTACTTC
CDR3: CASMIGTGRYEQYF

D: -
size: -
V: TRBV9
J: TRBJ1-1
DNA: TGTGCCAGCAGTGCGGGCGGCGTTCGGAGGGCTGAAGCTTTCTTT
CDR3: CASSAGGVRRAEAFF

D: -
size: once
V: TRBV21-1
J: TRBJ1-1
DNA: TGTGCCAGCAGCGCAGACAGGGGGTTGGCTGAAGCTTTCTTT
CDR3: CASSADRGLAEAFF

D: TRBD2
size: -
V: TRBV10-1
J: TRBJ2-7
DNA: TGCGCCAGCATTGCGTTACTAGCGGGAAGAGACGAGCAGTACTTC
CDR3: CASIALLAGRDEQYF

D: -
size: -
V: TRBV30
J: TRBJ2-7
DNA: TGTGCCTGGAGTGTTGTTCGGGGGTCCGAGCAGTACTTC
CDR3: CAWSVVRGSEQYF

D: -
size: -
V: TRBV27
J: TRBJ2-1
DNA: TGTGCCAGCAGTTCCCCTGGGGCTAGTAGCCGACTGAATGAGCAGTTCTTC
CDR3: CASSSPGASSRLNEQFF

D: -
size: -
V: TRBV5-6
J: TRBJ2-3
DNA: TGTGCCAGCAGCTTCGGACAGACGGGCACAGATACGCAGTATTTT
CDR3: CASSFGQTGTDTQYF

D: TRBD2
size: -
V: TRBV7-2
J: TRBJ2-5
DNA: TGTGCCAGCAGCCCCCGCGGTAGCGGGGGGTTTTGGGAGACCCAGTACTTC
CDR3: CASSPRGSGGFWETQYF

D: TRBD1
size: -
V: TRBV6-5
J: TRBJ1-1
DNA: TGTGCCAGCAGTCGACAGGGCCCCACTGAAGCTTTCTTT
CDR3: CASSRQGPTEAFF

D: TRBD1
size: -
V: TRBV10-3
J: TRBJ1-6
DNA: TGTGCCATCAGTGAGTGGAAAACGACCGGGACAGGGGGTAATTCACCCCTCCACTTT
CDR3: CAISEWKTTGTGGNSPLHF

D: -
size: -
V: TRBV7-2
J: TRBJ1-2
DNA: TGTGCCAGCAGCTTAAATCCGGGCTATGGCTACACCTTC
CDR3: CASSLNPGYGYTF

D: TRBD1
size: -
V: TRBV6-5
J: TRBJ2-1
DNA: TGTGCCAGCAGTTACGAGGGGGCGAAAGAAGATGAGCAGTTCTTC
CDR3: CASSYEGAKEDEQFF

D: TRBD1
size: -
V: TRBV18
J: TRBJ1-1
DNA: TGTGCCAGCTCAACGGCGGGACAGTTATCCTTTTTATACACTGAAGCTTTCTTT
CDR3: CASSTAGQLSFLYTEAFF

D: -
size: -
V: TRBV4-2
J: TRBJ2-1
DNA: TGTGCCAGCAGCCCAAGCCTCCGGAGCTCCTACAATGAGCAGTTCTTC
CDR3: CASSPSLRSSYNEQFF